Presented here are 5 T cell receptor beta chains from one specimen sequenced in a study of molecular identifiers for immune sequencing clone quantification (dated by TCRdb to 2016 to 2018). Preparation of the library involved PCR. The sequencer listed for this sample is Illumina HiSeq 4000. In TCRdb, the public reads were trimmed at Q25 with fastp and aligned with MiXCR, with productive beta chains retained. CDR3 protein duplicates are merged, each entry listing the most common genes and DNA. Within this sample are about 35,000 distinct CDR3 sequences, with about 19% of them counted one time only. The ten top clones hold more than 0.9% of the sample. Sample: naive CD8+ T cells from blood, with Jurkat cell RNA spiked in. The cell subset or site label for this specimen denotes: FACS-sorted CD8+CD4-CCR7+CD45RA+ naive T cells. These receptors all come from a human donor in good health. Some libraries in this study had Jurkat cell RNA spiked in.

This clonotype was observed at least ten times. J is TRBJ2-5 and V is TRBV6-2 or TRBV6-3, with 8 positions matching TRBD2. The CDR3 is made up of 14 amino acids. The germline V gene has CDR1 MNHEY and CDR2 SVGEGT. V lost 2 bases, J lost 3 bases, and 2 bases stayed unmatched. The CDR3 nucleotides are TGTGCCAGCAGTTACCAACTAGCGGAAGAGACCCAGTACTTC. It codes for CASSYQLAEETQYF.

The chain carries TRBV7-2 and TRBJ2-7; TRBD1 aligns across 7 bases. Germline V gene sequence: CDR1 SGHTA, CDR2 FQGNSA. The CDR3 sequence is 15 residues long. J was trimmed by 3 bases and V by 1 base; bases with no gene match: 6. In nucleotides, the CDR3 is TGTGCCAGCAGCTTAGGACCGGGACAGCTCTACGAGCAGTACTTC. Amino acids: CASSLGPGQLYEQYF. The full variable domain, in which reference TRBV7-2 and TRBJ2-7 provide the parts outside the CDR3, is GAGVSQSPSNKVTEKGKDVELRCDPISGHTALYWYRQSLGQGLEFLIYFQGNSAPDKSGLPSDRFSAERTGGSVSTLTIQRTQQEDSAVYLCASSLGPGQLYEQYFGPGTRLTVT.

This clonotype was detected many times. CDR3 bases: TGTGCCAGCAGTGATCCGGGTTGGTACGAGCAGTACTTC. Translation gives CASSDPGWYEQYF. V and J are TRBV25-1 and TRBJ2-7; no reliable D call. The CDR3 consists of 13 residues. Between the trimmed V and J ends, which lost 3 bases and 4 bases, there was a span of 10 bases. Looked up from germline, CDR1 is MGHDK and CDR2 is SYGVNS.

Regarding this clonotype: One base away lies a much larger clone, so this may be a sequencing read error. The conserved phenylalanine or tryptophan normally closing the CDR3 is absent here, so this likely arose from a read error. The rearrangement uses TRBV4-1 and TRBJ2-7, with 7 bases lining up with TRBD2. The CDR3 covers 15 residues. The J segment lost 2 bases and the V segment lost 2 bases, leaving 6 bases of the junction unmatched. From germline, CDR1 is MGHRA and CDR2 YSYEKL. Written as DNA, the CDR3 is TGCGCCAGCAGCCAACCACAAGGGACTACCTACGAGCAGTACTAC. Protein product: CASSQPQGTTYEQYY.

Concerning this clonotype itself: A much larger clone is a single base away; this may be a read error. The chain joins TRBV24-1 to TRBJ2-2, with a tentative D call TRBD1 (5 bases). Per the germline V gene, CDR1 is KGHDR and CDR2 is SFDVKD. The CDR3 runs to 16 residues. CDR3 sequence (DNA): TGTGCCACCGGTGAGCCAGACAGCCCATACACCGGGGAGCTGTTTTTT. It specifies CATGEPDSPYTGELFF.